The text below deals with one TCR beta chain. The antigen is not known. This specimen comes from a study of CD8+CD57+ T cells in acquired aplastic anemia. Overall study: An average of 3.2 ug of DNA was obtained from sorted CD4+ and CD8+ cells.

Trimming removed 0 bases from V and 6 bases from J, with 17 bases in between. CDR3 length: 16 residues. Per the germline V gene, CDR1 is MGHRA and CDR2 is YSYEKL. Profiling that covered TCR beta VDJ and CDR3 relied on genomic DNA as its template. MiXCR was run by TCRdb on the reads, yielding one entry per CDR3 protein. Of around 200,000 distinct CDR3 sequences listed, around 49% are singletons. Patients chosen for sequencing had shown CD8+CD57+ cell expansion by flow cytometry. Everyone among the patients had severe acquired aplastic anemia. Study findings and constraints: Simpson's diversity of CD8+ cells was not significantly different in patients compared with controls. Researchers report that twenty-nine CD8+ CDR3 sequences appeared in both patients and controls.

This chain connects TRBV4-1 to TRBJ1-2; D is unresolved. Sequenced input: sorted CD4+, CD8+, or CD8+CD57+ T cells (not recorded which) from PBMCs. The origin of this receptor is a human donor with aplastic anemia. CDR3 amino acids: CASSQELAHRGDGYTF. CDR3 nucleotides: TGCGCCAGCAGCCAAGAGTTGGCACATCGGGGAGATGGCTACACCTTC.